A single sample gave rise to the 15 T cell receptor beta chains below, sequenced in a study of cytomegalovirus exposure and HLA in healthy donors. Using immunoSEQ multiplex PCR, the repertoire was profiled, and TCRdb retains in-frame clones only, with some absent. This sample has tens of thousands of clones, with approximately 95% found just once. The sample consisted of PBMCs. Receptor source: a woman in her late teens or twenties in good health and CMV-seronegative.

This clone was recorded once. CDR3 in DNA: TGCGCCAGCAGGAGGCTAGCGGGAGTAAAATCCTACGAGCAGTACTTC. Its translation: CASRRLAGVKSYEQYF. V is TRBV5-1 and J is TRBJ2-7, with TRBD2 matching over 10 bases. This CDR3 has 16 residues. V gave up 5 bases and J gave up 1 base; unmatched junction bases: 9. Germline CDR1 is SGHRS and CDR2 is YFSETQ.

This clone showed up just once. The chain uses TRBV27 and TRBJ2-7, with TRBD1 matching over 8 bases. Germline V lookup: CDR1 MNHEY, CDR2 SMNVEV (reference sequence). The V segment lost 7 bases and the J segment 6 bases; nucleotides outside the gene matches: 8. This CDR3 is built from 13 residues. CDR3 sequence reads: CASTWTGNSEQYF. CDR3 sequence (DNA): TGTGCCAGCACCTGGACAGGGAACTCCGAGCAGTACTTC.

This chain joins TRBV5-6 and TRBJ1-1; D gene unclear. Germline V lookup: CDR1 SGHDT, CDR2 YYEEEE. This CDR3 contains 14 residues. V was shortened by 0 bases and J by 1 base, with 7 bases between the two germline ends. CDR3 nucleotide sequence: TGTGCCAGCAGCTTGGGGAGGGCGAACACTGAAGCTTTCTTT. Amino acids: CASSLGRANTEAFF.

The chain carries TRBV7-9 and TRBJ2-7; the match to TRBD2 covers 10 bases. Per the germline V gene, CDR1 is SEHNR and CDR2 is FQNEAQ (reference sequence). V shed 6 bases and J 4 bases; nucleotides not matched to a gene: 3. The CDR3 is made up of 13 amino acids. CDR3 sequence (DNA): TGTGCCAGCAGTTTACTAGCGGGATACGAGCAGTACTTC. It specifies CASSLLAGYEQYF.

The rearrangement joins TRBV4-3 to TRBJ2-1; D remains unclear. Germline V gives CDR1 LGHNA, CDR2 YSLEER. This CDR3 contains 15 residues. V was cut by 0 bases and J by 4 bases, with 10 bases left in between. Here the CDR3 DNA reads TGCGCCAGCAGCCAAGACAGGATTTGGTACAATGAGCAGTTCTTC. Its translation: CASSQDRIWYNEQFF.

V is TRBV5-5 and J is TRBJ2-5, with 7 positions matching TRBD2. CDR1 is SGHKS and CDR2 is YYEKEE in the germline V gene (reference sequence). This CDR3 spans 15 amino acids. The V segment lost 4 bases and the J segment 2 bases; nucleotides outside the gene matches: 8. CDR3 in DNA: TGTGCCAGCAGCAGACCTCTAGCGGCTCAAGAGACCCAGTACTTC. This translates into CASSRPLAAQETQYF.

This chain joins TRBV19 and TRBJ1-1; D remains ambiguous. Between the trimmed V and J ends, which lost 8 bases and 2 bases, there was a span of 15 bases. The CDR3 is 14 amino acids. The germline CDR1 and CDR2 sequences are LNHDA and SQIVND (reference sequence). CDR3 bases: TGTGCCAGTTCGATCCGGAGAATCAACACTGAAGCTTTCTTT. Translation gives CASSIRRINTEAFF.

The chain uses TRBV4-1 and TRBJ2-3; TRBD2 agrees at 8 bases. Germline V gives CDR1 MGHRA, CDR2 YSYEKL. This CDR3 has 16 amino acids. The trim removed 5 bases at V and 4 bases at J, leaving 11 bases unmatched. The CDR3 loop reads CASSKGSGSFADTQYF. The DNA for the CDR3 is TGCGCCAGCAGCAAGGGCAGCGGGAGCTTCGCAGATACGCAGTATTTT.

The V gene is TRBV15, the J gene TRBJ2-1; D gene ambiguous. With 0 bases removed from V and 4 bases from J, the gap between germline ends came to 10 bases. Germline CDR1 and CDR2: LNHNV and YYDKDF (reference sequence). This CDR3 spans 15 amino acids. CDR3 loop: CATSRDAVFYNEQFF. The CDR3, as DNA: TGTGCCACCAGCAGAGATGCGGTGTTTTACAATGAGCAGTTCTTC.

This chain joins TRBV15 and TRBJ2-1, with D possibly being TRBD1 (5 bases). V gave up 2 bases and J gave up 10 bases, with 9 bases separating them. The CDR3 runs to 12 residues. CDR1 LNHNV and CDR2 YYDKDF come from the germline V gene (reference sequence). CDR3 nucleotide sequence: TGTGCCACCAGCAGAAGACAGACAGAGCAGTTCTTC. Its translation is CATSRRQTEQFF. Looking up the rest from reference TRBV15 and TRBJ2-1 gives the full variable domain: DAMVIQNPRYQVTQFGKPVTLSCSQTLNHNVMYWYQQKSSQAPKLLFHYYDKDFNNEADTPDNFQSRRPNTSFCFLDIRSPGLGDTAMYLCATSRRQTEQFFGPGTRLTVL.

The J gene is TRBJ1-3, the V gene TRBV4-3, with TRBD1 identical over 10 bases. Trimming cost V 0 bases and J 2 bases; bases outside gene matches: 7. The CDR3 contains 18 residues. Germline V gene sequence: CDR1 LGHNA, CDR2 YSLEER. DNA for the CDR3: TGCGCCAGCAGCCAAGAACCGGGACAGGGGAGCGCTGGAAACACCATATATTTT. This sequence encodes CASSQEPGQGSAGNTIYF.

The gene calls are TRBV27 and TRBJ1-2; possible D gene TRBD1, 5 bases. The CDR3 contains 13 residues. Germline values: CDR1 MNHEY, CDR2 SMNVEV (reference sequence). V shed 6 bases and J shed 5 bases, with 13 bases lying between them. The CDR3 DNA follows: TGTGCCAGCAGCCCTTGGCAGGGATATGGCTACACCTTC. This translates into CASSPWQGYGYTF.

The chain combines TRBV5-6 with TRBJ1-1; D is uncertain. The CDR3 consists of 12 residues. Germline-derived CDR1 and CDR2 are SGHDT and YYEEEE. V gave up 2 bases and J gave up 5 bases, with 7 bases separating them. CDR3 coding DNA: TGTGCCAGCAGCTTTCAACTGACTGAAGCTTTCTTT. It yields the protein CASSFQLTEAFF.

The gene calls are TRBV7-9 and TRBJ2-3; TRBD1 matches at 8 bases. Germline loops: CDR1 SEHNR, CDR2 FQNEAQ (reference sequence). The CDR3 sequence is 16 residues long. The ends lost 5 bases at V and 4 bases at J; junction bases unmatched: 11. The CDR3 spells CASSTYQGAYADTQYF. The CDR3 DNA follows: TGTGCCAGCAGCACCTACCAGGGGGCTTACGCAGATACGCAGTATTTT.

The chain couples TRBV5-1 to TRBJ2-2; 11 bases align to TRBD1. The CDR3 length is 16 residues. The germline V gene has CDR1 SGHRS and CDR2 YFSETQ. The J segment lost 4 bases and the V segment lost 4 bases, leaving 6 bases of the junction unmatched. CDR3 in amino acids: CASSDGTGGTTGELFF. The CDR3 nucleotides are TGCGCCAGCAGCGACGGGACAGGGGGGACCACCGGGGAGCTGTTTTTT.